This T cell receptor (beta chain) was profiled in a study of spatial heterogeneity in lung cancer. As for the study in general: The donor population consisted of over 55 patients with untreated, early-stage non-small cell lung cancer. Alpha-chain sequences were detected in numbers that were consistently lower than beta-chain sequences.

MiXCR, applied by TCRdb to the 5' RACE reads, yields one record per CDR3 protein. Of 100,000 to 120,000 distinct CDR3 sequences listed, approximately 11% were seen once; the top ten hold 24%. Time point meaning: blood at routine non-recurrence follow-up after resection. Sequencing was performed on whole RNA extracted from tumor and nontumor lung tissue, or from frozen PBMC, and the material was left unsorted. The germline gives CDR1 SNHLY, CDR2 FYNNEI. Trimming took 8 bases from V and 4 from J, leaving 18 bases between them. The CDR3 loop spans 14 amino acids. The chain links TRBV2 to TRBJ2-7; no clear D. This material consisted of PBMCs, taken at follow-up. The source is a female donor with early-stage non-small cell lung cancer. The CDR3 is CASRGSHTEYEQYF. Here the CDR3 DNA reads TGTGCCAGCCGTGGTAGTCACACGGAGTACGAGCAGTACTTC. The variable domain in full, completed from reference TRBV2 and TRBJ2-7, reads EPEVTQTPSHQVTQMGQEVILRCVPISNHLYFYWYRQILGQKVEFLVSFYNNEISEKSEIFDDQFSVERPDGSNFTLKIRSTKLEDSAMYFCASRGSHTEYEQYFGPGTRLTVT.